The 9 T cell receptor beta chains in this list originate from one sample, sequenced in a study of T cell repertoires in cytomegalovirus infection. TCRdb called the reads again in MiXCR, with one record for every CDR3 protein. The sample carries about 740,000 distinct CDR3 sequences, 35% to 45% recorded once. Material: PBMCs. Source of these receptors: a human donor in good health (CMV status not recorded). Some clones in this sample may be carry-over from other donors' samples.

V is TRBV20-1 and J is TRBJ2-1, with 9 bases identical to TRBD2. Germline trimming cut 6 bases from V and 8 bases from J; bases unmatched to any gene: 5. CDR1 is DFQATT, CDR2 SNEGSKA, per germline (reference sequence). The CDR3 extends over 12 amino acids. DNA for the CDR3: TGCAGTGCGCGGGGGGGGGGGCATGAGCAGTTCTTC. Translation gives CSARGGGHEQFF.

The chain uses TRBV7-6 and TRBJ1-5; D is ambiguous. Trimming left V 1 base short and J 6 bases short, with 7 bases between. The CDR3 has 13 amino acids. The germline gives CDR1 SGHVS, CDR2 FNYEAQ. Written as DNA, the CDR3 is TGTGCCAGCAGCTTAGATGGGTTTCAGCCCCAGCATTTT. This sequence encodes CASSLDGFQPQHF.

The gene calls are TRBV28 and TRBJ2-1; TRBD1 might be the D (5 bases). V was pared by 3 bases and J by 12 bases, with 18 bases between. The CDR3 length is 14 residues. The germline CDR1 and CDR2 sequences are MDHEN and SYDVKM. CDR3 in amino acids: CASSFLGQGIAQFF. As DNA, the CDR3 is TGTGCCAGCAGTTTCCTAGGCCAGGGTATTGCGCAGTTCTTC. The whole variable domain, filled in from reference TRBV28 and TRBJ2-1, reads DVKVTQSSRYLVKRTGEKVFLECVQDMDHENMFWYRQDPGLGLRLIYFSYDVKMKEKGDIPEGYSVSREKKERFSLILESASTNQTSMYLCASSFLGQGIAQFFGPGTRLTVL.

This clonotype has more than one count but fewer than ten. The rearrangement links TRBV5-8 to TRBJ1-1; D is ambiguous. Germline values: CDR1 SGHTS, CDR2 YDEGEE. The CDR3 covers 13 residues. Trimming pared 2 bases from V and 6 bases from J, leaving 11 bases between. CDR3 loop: CASSFLPVAEAFF. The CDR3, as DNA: TGTGCCAGCAGCTTCCTTCCGGTGGCTGAAGCTTTCTTT.

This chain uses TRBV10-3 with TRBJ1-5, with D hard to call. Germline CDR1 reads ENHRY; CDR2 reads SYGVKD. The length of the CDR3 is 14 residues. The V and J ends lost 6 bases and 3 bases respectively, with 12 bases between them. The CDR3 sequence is CAISFGGFNQPQHF. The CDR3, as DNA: TGTGCCATCAGCTTTGGTGGGTTCAATCAGCCCCAGCATTTT.

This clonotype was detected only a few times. The CDR3 coding sequence is TGTGCCAGCACCCTACGCGGGGGAGTAACGGGGGAGCAGTTCTTC. Protein: CASTLRGGVTGEQFF. V is TRBV19 and J is TRBJ2-1; 7 nucleotides match TRBD2. Germline V lookup: CDR1 LNHDA, CDR2 SQIVND (reference sequence). CDR3 length: 15 amino acids. V lost 9 bases, J lost 10 bases, and 18 bases stayed unmatched.

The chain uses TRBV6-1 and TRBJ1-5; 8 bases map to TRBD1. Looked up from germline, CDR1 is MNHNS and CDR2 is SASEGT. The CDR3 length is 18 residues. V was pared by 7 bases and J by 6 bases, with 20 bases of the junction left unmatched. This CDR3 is CASIGFRTGIDWGQPQHF. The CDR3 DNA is TGTGCCAGCATCGGTTTTAGGACAGGGATAGACTGGGGTCAGCCCCAGCATTTT.

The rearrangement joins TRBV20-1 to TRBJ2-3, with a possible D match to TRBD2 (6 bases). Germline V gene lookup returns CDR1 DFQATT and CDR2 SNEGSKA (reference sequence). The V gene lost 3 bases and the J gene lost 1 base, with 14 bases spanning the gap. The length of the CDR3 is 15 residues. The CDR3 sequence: CSASFLLARTDTQYF. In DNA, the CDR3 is TGCAGTGCTAGTTTTTTACTAGCCCGCACAGATACGCAGTATTTT.

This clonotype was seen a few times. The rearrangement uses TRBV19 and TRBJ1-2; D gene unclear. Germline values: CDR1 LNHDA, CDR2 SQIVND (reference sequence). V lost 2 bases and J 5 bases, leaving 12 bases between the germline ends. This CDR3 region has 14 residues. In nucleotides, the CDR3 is TGTGCCAGTAGTATAACGGCCCCAACATATGGCTACACCTTC. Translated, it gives CASSITAPTYGYTF.